The rows below give T cell receptor beta chains drawn from one sample of a study of shared clonotypes between healthy human individuals. TCRdb's copy holds only in-frame clones and misses some; the assay was immunoSEQ multiplex PCR. Seen here are about 2 million clones, 85% to 95% observed once, and the top ten hold 0.13%. Material for sequencing was naive CD4+ T cells sorted from blood. The receptors stem from a man aged 18-30 years in good health. Both conserved end residues are part of each CDR3. D genes are given only for firm matches. Some rows have no size entry. The others give once, few or many, or a class for an expanded clone.

>TRBJ2-1|TRBD2|-|TRBV7-2
CASSLVGASGRNEQFF
TGTGCCAGCAGCTTAGTCGGTGCTAGCGGGAGAAATGAGCAGTTCTTC
>TRBJ1-5|-|-|TRBV27
CASSSLPRVLDQPQHF
TGTGCCAGCAGTTCATTACCACGGGTACTCGATCAGCCCCAGCATTTT
>TRBJ2-5|TRBD1|-|TRBV6-6
CASRPDRGRETQYF
TGTGCCAGCAGGCCCGACAGGGGGCGGGAGACCCAGTACTTC
>TRBJ1-2|-|-|TRBV18
CASSLLPYGYTF
TGTGCCAGCTCCCTTCTCCCCTATGGCTACACCTTC
>TRBJ2-3|-|-|TRBV28
CASSPRPPTSDTQYF
TGTGCCAGCAGTCCCAGGCCCCCGACATCAGATACGCAGTATTTT
>TRBJ1-4|-|-|TRBV7-2
CASSLNGGVEKLFF
TGTGCCAGCAGCTTAAACGGAGGAGTCGAAAAACTGTTTTTT
>TRBJ2-7|TRBD1|-|TRBV6-5
CASTPGQGYEQYF
TGTGCCAGCACCCCTGGACAGGGCTACGAGCAGTACTTC
>TRBJ1-2|TRBD1|-|TRBV7-2
CASSSRTGLADYGYTF
TGTGCCAGCAGCTCTCGGACAGGGCTAGCAGACTATGGCTACACCTTC
>TRBJ1-4|-|-|TRBV15
CATSRDYTDSNEKLFF
TGTGCCACCAGCAGAGATTATACAGACAGTAATGAAAAACTGTTTTTT
>TRBJ1-1|-|-|TRBV27
CASSLAGRGTEAFF
TGTGCCAGCAGTTTGGCCGGGAGGGGAACTGAAGCTTTCTTT
>TRBJ2-5|-|-|TRBV27
CASSLTARLVGGETQYF
TGTGCCAGCAGTTTAACCGCCCGCCTAGTAGGGGGGGAGACCCAGTACTTC
>TRBJ2-7|-|-|TRBV7-2
CASSPHSGPYEQYF
TGTGCCAGCAGCCCCCACAGCGGACCCTACGAGCAGTACTTC
>TRBJ2-5|-|few|TRBV30
CAWSEVWETQYF
TGTGCCTGGAGTGAGGTTTGGGAGACCCAGTACTTC
>TRBJ2-5|-|-|TRBV7-9
CASSPGLLPRLGREETQYF
TGTGCCAGCAGCCCGGGACTCCTCCCCCGCCTAGGCCGGGAAGAGACCCAGTACTTC
>TRBJ2-5|-|-|TRBV6-6
CASSMQGMETQYF
TGTGCCAGCAGTATGCAGGGGATGGAGACCCAGTACTTC
>TRBJ2-1|TRBD1|-|TRBV4-2
CASSLAGQGGNNEQFF
TGTGCCAGCAGCCTCGCAGGACAGGGAGGCAACAATGAGCAGTTCTTC
>TRBJ2-6|-|-|TRBV5-1
CASSLTGPALLTF
TGCGCCAGCAGCTTAACGGGGCCCGCCCTCCTGACTTTC
>TRBJ1-3|-|-|TRBV9
CASSVDWTGNTIYF
TGTGCCAGCAGCGTAGATTGGACCGGAAACACCATATATTTT
>TRBJ1-2|-|-|TRBV27
CASSLAGHGNYGYTF
TGTGCCAGCAGTTTAGCAGGGCATGGTAACTATGGCTACACCTTC
>TRBJ1-5|TRBD1|-|TRBV30
CAWSGQGDQPQHF
TGTGCCTGGAGCGGGCAGGGGGATCAGCCCCAGCATTTT
>TRBJ2-2|TRBD2|-|TRBV7-2
CASSPRTSPNTGELFF
TGTGCCAGCAGCCCAAGGACTAGCCCGAACACCGGGGAGCTGTTTTTT
>TRBJ2-7|-|-|TRBV11-2
CASSIGRNPLVQQYF
TGTGCCAGCAGCATCGGACGGAACCCTCTCGTGCAGCAGTACTTC
>TRBJ2-3|-|-|TRBV18
CASSPPGKSDTQYF
TGTGCCAGCTCACCACCGGGGAAGTCAGATACGCAGTATTTT
>TRBJ2-7|-|-|TRBV5-1
CASSLFSAGLPYEQYF
TGCGCCAGCAGCTTGTTCTCGGCGGGACTCCCCTACGAGCAGTACTTC
>TRBJ1-3|-|-|TRBV5-1
CASSAGDGSGNTIYF
TGCGCCAGCAGCGCAGGAGATGGGTCTGGAAACACCATATATTTT
>TRBJ1-4|TRBD1|-|TRBV5-1
CASRQGSGTVYEKLFF
TGCGCCAGCAGACAGGGGTCCGGGACAGTTTATGAAAAACTGTTTTTT
>TRBJ1-4|TRBD1|-|TRBV5-4
CASSGGTGGATNEKLFF
TGTGCCAGCAGCGGAGGGACAGGGGGCGCCACTAATGAAAAACTGTTTTTT
>TRBJ1-1|TRBD1|-|TRBV19
CASRYPTGRRLNTEAFF
TGTGCCAGTAGATACCCGACAGGGAGGCGTTTGAACACTGAAGCTTTCTTT
>TRBJ1-1|TRBD1|-|TRBV2
CASNTGQLNTEAFF
TGTGCCAGCAATACGGGACAGTTGAACACTGAAGCTTTCTTT
>TRBJ1-1|-|-|TRBV5-1
CASSSLQGSNTEAFF
TGCGCCAGCAGCTCCCTCCAGGGCTCGAACACTGAAGCTTTCTTT
>TRBJ2-1|TRBD2|-|TRBV2
CASRATSGGIDEQFF
TGTGCCAGCAGAGCCACTAGCGGGGGGATCGATGAGCAGTTCTTC
>TRBJ2-7|-|-|TRBV10-1
CASSESTDLYEQYF
TGCGCCAGCAGTGAGTCGACAGATCTCTACGAGCAGTACTTC
>TRBJ2-5|-|-|TRBV6-6
CASSYPFEPQYF
TGTGCCAGCAGTTACCCGTTTGAACCCCAGTACTTC
>TRBJ2-7|-|-|TRBV28
CASRIGGSYEQYF
TGTGCCAGCAGGATTGGGGGGTCCTACGAGCAGTACTTC
>TRBJ2-5|-|-|TRBV10-3
CAISEGFQETQYF
TGTGCCATCAGTGAAGGGTTCCAAGAGACCCAGTACTTC
>TRBJ2-7|TRBD1|-|TRBV5-1
CASSHGKTGGYEQYF
TGCGCCAGCAGTCACGGAAAGACAGGGGGCTACGAGCAGTACTTC
>TRBJ1-1|-|-|TRBV7-9
CASSPGPNTEAFF
TGTGCCAGCAGCCCAGGCCCGAACACTGAAGCTTTCTTT
>TRBJ1-2|-|-|TRBV9
CASSVLENYGYTF
TGTGCCAGCAGCGTATTGGAAAACTATGGCTACACCTTC
>TRBJ1-5|-|-|TRBV5-1
CASSSGTASNQPQHF
TGCGCCAGCAGCTCTGGGACGGCTAGCAATCAGCCCCAGCATTTT
>TRBJ2-6|TRBD1|-|TRBV28
CASKGQGKVGANVLTF
TGTGCCAGCAAGGGACAGGGGAAGGTTGGGGCCAACGTCCTGACTTTC
>TRBJ1-1|-|-|TRBV2
CASSESGWNTEAFF
TGTGCCAGCAGTGAGTCGGGATGGAACACTGAAGCTTTCTTT
>TRBJ2-7|-|-|TRBV2
CASTRLGDEQYF
TGTGCCAGCACCCGGTTAGGAGACGAGCAGTACTTC
>TRBJ2-2|-|-|TRBV6-5
CASSWDRGREPGELFF
TGTGCCAGCAGTTGGGATAGGGGACGGGAACCCGGGGAGCTGTTTTTT
>TRBJ2-1|TRBD1|-|TRBV28
CASSSNRGQVF
TGTGCCAGCAGCTCCAACAGGGGGCAGGTCTTC
>TRBJ1-6|-|-|TRBV9
CASSVEMAARNSPLHF
TGTGCCAGCAGCGTAGAAATGGCGGCGAGGAATTCACCCCTCCACTTT
>TRBJ2-3|-|-|TRBV10-1
CASSESTLGTDTQYF
TGCGCCAGCAGTGAGTCGACTCTTGGAACAGATACGCAGTATTTT
>TRBJ1-2|-|-|TRBV6-1
CASSEASGQGRYGYTF
TGTGCCAGCAGTGAAGCAAGCGGGCAAGGACGTTATGGCTACACCTTC
>TRBJ2-1|TRBD1|-|TRBV19
CASRVGTGLNEQFF
TGTGCCTCACGGGTGGGGACAGGGTTAAATGAGCAGTTCTTC
>TRBJ1-5|-|-|TRBV6-6
CASSFVSNQPQHF
TGTGCCAGCAGTTTTGTTAGTAATCAGCCCCAGCATTTT